The 23 T cell receptor beta chains reported below all come from one sample, sequenced in a study of beta chain features in type 1 diabetes. Of the isolated RNA, all was reverse transcribed, and so the sequenced material was expressed TCRB transcripts. Method: immunoSEQ multiplex PCR; TCRdb's copy keeps in-frame clones and lacks some. The table includes 310,000 or so clones, around 7.6% detected once. The material sequenced was central memory CD4+ T cells from blood. All receptors derive from a woman under 30 in good health.

The chain has TRBV5-1 and TRBJ2-1; no clear D gene. The V gene lost 3 bases and the J gene lost 0 bases, with 16 bases spanning the gap. CDR3 length: 17 residues. The V gene's germline CDR1 is SGHRS and CDR2 YFSETQ. The CDR3 loop reads CASSYARAGSSYNEQFF. DNA of the CDR3: TGCGCCAGCAGCTACGCCCGAGCTGGAAGCTCCTACAATGAGCAGTTCTTC. Filled out from reference TRBV5-1 and TRBJ2-1, the complete variable domain reads KAGVTQTPRYLIKTRGQQVTLSCSPISGHRSVSWYQQTPGQGLQFLFEYFSETQRNKGNFPGRFSGRQFSNSRSEMNVSTLELGDSALYLCASSYARAGSSYNEQFFGPGTRLTVL.

This clone was recorded a few times. The V call is TRBV9, the J call TRBJ2-2; 7 bases are a match to TRBD1. CDR1 is SGDLS, CDR2 YYNGEE, per germline. This CDR3 region has 13 residues. Trimming cost V 3 bases and J 5 bases; bases outside gene matches: 1. In DNA form, the CDR3 reads TGTGCCAGCAGCGCGACAGGGACCGGGGAGCTGTTTTTT. Protein product: CASSATGTGELFF.

This clone was seen a handful of times. This chain links TRBV6-1 with TRBJ1-1; D is unclear. Per the germline V gene, CDR1 is MNHNS and CDR2 is SASEGT. The CDR3 extends over 15 amino acids. Trimming removed 3 bases at V and 1 base at J, with 12 bases between. CDR3 DNA sequence: TGTGCCAGCAGTGAGTTCGGTACGGGGAACACTGAAGCTTTCTTT. This translates into CASSEFGTGNTEAFF.

This clone was detected ten times or more. The genes are TRBV11-2 and TRBJ2-3; D is unresolved. Germline CDR1 reads SGHAT; CDR2 reads FQNNGV. The CDR3 is 14 residues long. The ends were cut back, 2 bases at V and 4 bases at J, with 10 bases in the middle. CDR3 protein: CASSLWTVADTQYF. The DNA for the CDR3 is TGTGCCAGCAGCTTATGGACCGTTGCAGATACGCAGTATTTT. Supplemented by reference TRBV11-2 and TRBJ2-3, the full variable domain reads EAGVAQSPRYKIIEKRQSVAFWCNPISGHATLYWYQQILGQGPKLLIQFQNNGVVDDSQLPKDRFSAERLKGVDSTLKIQPAKLEDSAVYLCASSLWTVADTQYFGPGTRLTVL.

This chain joins TRBV25-1 and TRBJ2-7, with D possibly being TRBD2 (5 bases). CDR3 length: 12 amino acids. Germline loops: CDR1 MGHDK, CDR2 SYGVNS. V was cut by 7 bases and J by 1 base, with 8 bases left in between. CDR3 nucleotides: TGTGCCAGCACCGGACTGTCCTACGAGCAGTACTTC. This translates into CASTGLSYEQYF.

This clone was picked up a small number of times. J is TRBJ1-1 and V is TRBV2, with D unresolved. Trimming pared 4 bases from V and 4 bases from J, leaving 13 bases between. This CDR3 has 14 residues. In germline, CDR1 is SNHLY, CDR2 FYNNEI. CDR3 loop: CASSGPLLGTEAFF. The CDR3 DNA reads TGTGCCAGCAGTGGGCCTCTTTTGGGCACTGAAGCTTTCTTT. The complete variable domain, with remaining parts taken from reference TRBV2 and TRBJ1-1, reads EPEVTQTPSHQVTQMGQEVILRCVPISNHLYFYWYRQILGQKVEFLVSFYNNEISEKSEIFDDQFSVERPDGSNFTLKIRSTKLEDSAMYFCASSGPLLGTEAFFGQGTRLTVV.

The chain combines TRBV4-3 with TRBJ2-2, with TRBD2 identical over 7 bases. This CDR3 comprises 14 residues. Germline trimming cut 0 bases from V and 5 bases from J; bases unmatched to any gene: 0. CDR1 LGHNA and CDR2 YSLEER come from the germline V gene. The CDR3 nucleotides read TGCGCCAGCAGCCAAGAGCGGGGGACCGGGGAGCTGTTTTTT. Protein: CASSQERGTGELFF.

J is TRBJ2-3 and V is TRBV5-1, with 8 bases fitting TRBD2. This CDR3 has 14 residues. After removal of 4 bases from V and 6 bases from J, the junction contained 7 bases not matched to a gene. CDR1 SGHRS and CDR2 YFSETQ come from the germline V gene. CDR3 coding DNA: TGCGCCAGCAGCCCAAGCGGGAGCTCGGATACGCAGTATTTT. The encoded protein is CASSPSGSSDTQYF.

This clone was counted between two and nine times. The chain combines TRBV5-1 with TRBJ2-7; 8 bases are a match to TRBD1. Germline V gives CDR1 SGHRS, CDR2 YFSETQ. There are 14 residues in the CDR3. Germline trimming cut 9 bases from V and 6 bases from J; bases unmatched to any gene: 14. The DNA for the CDR3 is TGCGCCACCTCTCCGGGACAGGTTGATGGCGAGCAGTACTTC. It encodes CATSPGQVDGEQYF.

The chain combines TRBV7-6 with TRBJ2-7; D unclear. V lost 5 bases, J lost 10 bases, and 21 bases lay in between. The CDR3 consists of 14 residues. CDR1 is SGHVS, CDR2 FNYEAQ, per germline. CDR3 nucleotide sequence: TGTGCCAGCAGCCCGCACTCCAAAAAGGACCCCCAGTACTTC. Protein product: CASSPHSKKDPQYF.

As for this clone: The same CDR3 also results from other DNA sequences found in this sample. The chain is built from TRBV27 and TRBJ1-1; maybe TRBD1 (5 bases). This CDR3 contains 13 residues. Germline loops: CDR1 MNHEY, CDR2 SMNVEV (reference sequence). Between the trimmed V and J ends, which lost 6 bases and 1 base, there was a span of 9 bases. CDR3 amino acids: CASRTQGNTEAFF. For the CDR3, the DNA is TGTGCCAGCAGAACCCAGGGGAACACTGAAGCTTTCTTT.

The chain links TRBV9 to TRBJ2-2; D is uncertain. The CDR3 sequence is 14 residues long. The germline V gene has CDR1 SGDLS and CDR2 YYNGEE. V was pared by 0 bases and J by 3 bases, with 6 bases between. CDR3 bases: TGTGCCAGCAGCGTAGATCCAGACACCGGGGAGCTGTTTTTT. This sequence encodes CASSVDPDTGELFF.

Here the CDR3 DNA reads TGTGCCAGCGGGGCAGGACAAGAGACCCAGTACTTC. Residues: CASGAGQETQYF. The V call is TRBV6-5, the J call TRBJ2-5, with D possibly TRBD1 on 5 matching bases. Germline V lookup: CDR1 MNHEY, CDR2 SVGAGI. Between the trimmed V and J ends, which lost 8 bases and 2 bases, there was a span of 9 bases. The CDR3 consists of 12 residues.

There are many counts of this clone. The CDR3: CASSLAQEYGYTF. CDR3 in DNA: TGTGCCAGCAGCTTAGCTCAGGAGTATGGCTACACCTTC. The chain links TRBV11-2 to TRBJ1-2; D ambiguous. CDR1 is SGHAT, CDR2 FQNNGV, per germline. This CDR3 is 13 amino acids long. The ends were cut back, 1 base at V and 5 bases at J, with 8 bases in the middle.

This chain connects TRBV6-1 to TRBJ2-1, with 8 bases matching TRBD2. Losses at the gene ends were 5 bases for V and 12 bases for J; bases not matched to a gene: 6. Germline V gene data show CDR1 as MNHNS and CDR2 as SASEGT. The CDR3 has 12 amino acids. The CDR3, as DNA: TGTGCCAGCAGTCGCGTAGCGGGGACGCAGTTCTTC. It encodes CASSRVAGTQFF.

The table lists this clone with a count of one. V usage is TRBV7-6 and J usage is TRBJ2-2; D gene uncertain. Germline CDR1 and CDR2: SGHVS and FNYEAQ. V was pared by 5 bases and J by 6 bases, with 7 bases between. This CDR3 spans 12 amino acids. Written as DNA, the CDR3 is TGTGCCAGCAGCCTATATCCCGGGGAGCTGTTTTTT. Translating gives CASSLYPGELFF.

Concerning this clone: The sample contains more than one DNA sequence encoding this CDR3. The chain links TRBV15 to TRBJ2-3; no clear D. Germline V gives CDR1 LNHNV, CDR2 YYDKDF (reference sequence). The CDR3 covers 13 residues. Trimming took 1 base from V and 1 from J, leaving 3 bases between them. For the CDR3, the DNA is TGTGCCACCAGCAGAGCGGGCACAGATACGCAGTATTTT. Translation gives CATSRAGTDTQYF.

The chain employs TRBV28 and TRBJ2-2; no firm D call. The CDR3 sequence is 11 residues long. V shed 3 bases and J shed 6 bases, with 2 bases lying between them. The V gene's germline CDR1 is MDHEN and CDR2 SYDVKM. CDR3 in amino acids: CASSLAGELFF. CDR3 nucleotide sequence: TGTGCCAGCAGTTTGGCCGGGGAGCTGTTTTTT.

The V and J genes are TRBV5-6 and TRBJ2-7; 7 bases are shared with TRBD2. V was pared by 6 bases and J by 4 bases, with 10 bases of the junction left unmatched. Germline V CDR1 and CDR2: SGHDT, YYEEEE. The CDR3 runs 14 residues. This CDR3 is CASTFGGRAYEQYF. Here the CDR3 DNA reads TGTGCCAGCACATTTGGAGGGAGGGCGTACGAGCAGTACTTC.

V and J are TRBV7-9 and TRBJ2-1; no firm D call. From germline, CDR1 is SEHNR and CDR2 FQNEAQ (reference sequence). The V end lost 2 bases, the J end lost 4 bases, and 3 bases lay between the germline ends. The CDR3 consists of 12 residues. The CDR3 protein is CASSLSYNEQFF. CDR3 coding DNA: TGTGCCAGCAGCTTATCATACAATGAGCAGTTCTTC.

This chain connects TRBV21-1 to TRBJ2-4; the table's TRBD2 call for D was not verified on the DNA. TRBV21-1 is a listed pseudogene. The CDR3 runs 14 residues. CDR3 nucleotide sequence: TGTGCCAGATCCCCAGCGGTAGCCAAAAACATTCAGTACTTC. It specifies CARSPAVAKNIQYF.

The chain uses TRBV10-3 and TRBJ1-2; tentative D call: TRBD1 (5 bases). Germline V gives CDR1 ENHRY, CDR2 SYGVKD. This CDR3 has 16 amino acids. V gave up 0 bases and J gave up 4 bases, with 15 bases separating them. The CDR3 DNA is TGTGCCATCAGTGAGTCGAGCAGGGTTGGCCTCTATGGCTACACCTTC. Protein product: CAISESSRVGLYGYTF.

V and J are TRBV10-3 and TRBJ2-5; no definite D call. V was shortened by 0 bases and J by 1 base, with 15 bases between the two germline ends. Germline V gene lookup returns CDR1 ENHRY and CDR2 SYGVKD. The CDR3 spans 17 residues. CDR3 DNA: TGTGCCATCAGTGAGTCCCTTGGACGTGGCCTCCAAGAGACCCAGTACTTC. This codes for CAISESLGRGLQETQYF.